This T cell receptor beta chain was found in a study of T cell responses to AZD1222 COVID-19 vaccine. The data were produced by immunoSEQ multiplex PCR, yet TCRdb's version contains in-frame clones alone and is incomplete. The sample carries 150,000 to 200,000 clones, 80% to 95% recorded once. This clone was recorded only once. The CDR3 has 14 amino acids. The V and J ends lost 0 bases and 1 base respectively, with 7 bases between them. Germline V CDR1 and CDR2: LGHDT, YNNKEL (reference sequence). The clonotype was recovered from an adult who received the AZD1222 COVID-19 vaccine. The chain carries TRBV3-1 (or the pseudogene TRBV3-2) and TRBJ2-7; a weak D match, TRBD2 (5 bases). Sequenced here: peripheral blood, sampled 28 days after the second AZD1222 dose. The CDR3 sequence is CASSQDSVSYEQYF. As DNA, the CDR3 is TGTGCCAGCAGCCAAGATAGCGTTTCCTACGAGCAGTACTTC.